Each of the 9 T cell receptor beta chains below was sequenced from the same sample in a study of T cells in localized non-small cell lung cancer. Clones were read by immunoSEQ multiplex PCR, and TCRdb kept only the in-frame ones, dropping some. The sample has 40,000 to 55,000 clones; 81% are singletons. The sequenced sample was peripheral blood mononuclear cells, obtained before any cancer treatment. Receptors were obtained from a man aged 40 to 70 with stage III lung adenocarcinoma.

The rearrangement links TRBV4-1 to TRBJ2-7, with a tentative D call TRBD2 (5 bases). The CDR3 has 14 residues. Germline-derived CDR1 and CDR2 are MGHRA and YSYEKL. V was shortened by 5 bases and J by 1 base, with 12 bases between the two germline ends. CDR3 region: CASSLQRDSYEQYF. CDR3 nucleotide sequence: TGCGCCAGCAGCTTGCAGAGGGATTCCTACGAGCAGTACTTC.

The rearrangement links TRBV10-3 to TRBJ2-1, with 11 bases matching TRBD1. CDR1 is ENHRY, CDR2 SYGVKD, per germline. Trimming cost V 8 bases and J 4 bases; bases outside gene matches: 4. The CDR3 contains 14 residues. The CDR3 sequence is CAIRGQGAYNEQFF. The CDR3, as DNA: TGTGCCATCCGAGGACAGGGGGCTTACAATGAGCAGTTCTTC.

This clone has only one observation. V is TRBV30 and J is TRBJ1-6; D unresolved. V was pared by 0 bases and J by 10 bases, with 16 bases between. The CDR3 is made up of 15 amino acids. Per germline, CDR1 GTSNPN and CDR2 SVGIG (reference sequence). The CDR3 DNA follows: TGTGCCTGGAGTGTACTAGAGAGGGTCGCCTCACCCCTCCACTTT. Translating gives CAWSVLERVASPLHF. Looking up the rest from reference TRBV30 and TRBJ1-6 gives the full variable domain: SQTIHQWPATLVQPVGSPLSLECTVEGTSNPNLYWYRQAAGRGLQLLFYSVGIGQISSEVPQNLSASRPQDRQFILSSKKLLLSDSGFYLCAWSVLERVASPLHFGNGTRLTVT.

In its sample, this clone was seen once. The gene calls are TRBV19 and TRBJ2-3; weak D call: TRBD1 (7 bases). V was trimmed by 7 bases and J by 5 bases, leaving 13 bases between them. Germline V gene data show CDR1 as LNHDA and CDR2 as SQIVND (reference sequence). The CDR3 has 13 residues. CDR3 region: CASKRQGGDTQYF. The CDR3 DNA reads TGTGCCAGTAAAAGACAGGGAGGAGATACGCAGTATTTT.

This clone was seen just once. The rearrangement joins TRBV19 to TRBJ2-5; TRBD1 aligns across 8 bases. V dropped 4 bases and J dropped 5; count of bases not matched to a gene: 6. This CDR3 has 14 amino acids. Germline V gene lookup returns CDR1 LNHDA and CDR2 SQIVND (reference sequence). The CDR3 loop reads CASSKTGGEETQYF. The CDR3, as DNA: TGTGCCAGTAGTAAAACAGGGGGTGAGGAGACCCAGTACTTC. The variable domain in full, with the rest retrieved from reference TRBV19 and TRBJ2-5, is DGGITQSPKYLFRKEGQNVTLSCEQNLNHDAMYWYRQDPGQGLRLIYYSQIVNDFQKGDIAEGYSVSREKKESFPLTVTSAQKNPTAFYLCASSKTGGEETQYFGPGTRLLVL.

Details on this clone: The junction does not match germline at one end; this may be a read error. The chain uses TRBV6-5 and TRBJ1-2, with D tentatively TRBD1 (6 bases). The CDR3 has 13 amino acids. Germline V gene data show CDR1 as MNHEY and CDR2 as SVGAGI. CDR3 in amino acids: CASSGRFKTGALF. DNA for the CDR3: TGTGCCAGCAGTGGACGGTTTAAGACAGGAGCGCTCTTC.

This chain joins TRBV27 and TRBJ2-1, with D unresolved. There are 13 residues in the CDR3. Trimming shortened V by 4 bases and J by 4 bases, and 8 bases separated the two germline ends. CDR1 is MNHEY and CDR2 is SMNVEV in the germline V gene (reference sequence). CDR3 sequence: CASSSTQYNEQFF. CDR3 DNA: TGTGCCAGCAGTTCTACACAATACAATGAGCAGTTCTTC.

The DNA of the CDR3 is TGTGCCAGCAGACAGGGGAGATGGCAGCCCCAGCATTTT. Encoded protein: CASRQGRWQPQHF. The chain has TRBV6-5 and TRBJ1-5; TRBD1 matches 7 bases. Looked up from germline, CDR1 is MNHEY and CDR2 is SVGAGI. The CDR3 is 13 amino acids. Trimming at V came to 6 bases and at J to 7 bases, leaving 6 bases not matched to a gene.

The genes are TRBV6-5 and TRBJ2-6; D perhaps matches TRBD1 (6 bases). The CDR3 extends over 16 amino acids. Germline V gives CDR1 MNHEY, CDR2 SVGAGI. V was shortened by 4 bases and J by 2 bases, with 12 bases between the two germline ends. For the CDR3, the DNA is TGTGCCAGCAGTTCTACAGGGTTCCCTGGGGCCAACGTCCTGACTTTC. As protein: CASSSTGFPGANVLTF.